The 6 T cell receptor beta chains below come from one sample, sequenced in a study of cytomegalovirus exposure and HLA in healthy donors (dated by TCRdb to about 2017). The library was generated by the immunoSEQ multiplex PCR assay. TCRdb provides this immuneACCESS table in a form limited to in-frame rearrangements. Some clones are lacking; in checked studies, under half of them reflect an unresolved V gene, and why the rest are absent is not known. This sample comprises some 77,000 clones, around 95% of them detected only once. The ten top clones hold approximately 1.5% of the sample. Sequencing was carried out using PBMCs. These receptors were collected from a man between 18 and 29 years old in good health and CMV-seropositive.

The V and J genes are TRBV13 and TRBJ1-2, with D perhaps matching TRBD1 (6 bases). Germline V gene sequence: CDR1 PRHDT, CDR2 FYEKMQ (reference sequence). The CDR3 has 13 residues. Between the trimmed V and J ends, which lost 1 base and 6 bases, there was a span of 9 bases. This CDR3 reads CASSLAAGDGYTF. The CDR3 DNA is TGTGCCAGCAGCTTAGCGGCAGGGGATGGCTACACCTTC.

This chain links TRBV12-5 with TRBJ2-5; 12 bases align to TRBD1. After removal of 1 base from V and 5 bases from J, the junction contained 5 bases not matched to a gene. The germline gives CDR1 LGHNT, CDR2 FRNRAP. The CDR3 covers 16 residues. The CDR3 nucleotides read TGTGCTAGTGGTTTGGGGGACAGGGGGCGCCGGGAGACCCAGTACTTC. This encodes CASGLGDRGRRETQYF.

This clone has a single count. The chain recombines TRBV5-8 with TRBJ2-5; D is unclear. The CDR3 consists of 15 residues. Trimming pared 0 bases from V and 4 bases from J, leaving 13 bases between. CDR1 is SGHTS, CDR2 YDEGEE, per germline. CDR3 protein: CASSLVAGSRETQYF. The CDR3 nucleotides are TGTGCCAGCAGCTTGGTGGCAGGATCGAGAGAGACCCAGTACTTC. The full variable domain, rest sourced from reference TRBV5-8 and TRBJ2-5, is EAGVTQSPTHLIKTRGQQATLRCSPISGHTSVYWYQQALGLGLQFLLWYDEGEERNRGNFPPRFSGRQFPNYSSELNVNALELEDSALYLCASSLVAGSRETQYFGPGTRLLVL.

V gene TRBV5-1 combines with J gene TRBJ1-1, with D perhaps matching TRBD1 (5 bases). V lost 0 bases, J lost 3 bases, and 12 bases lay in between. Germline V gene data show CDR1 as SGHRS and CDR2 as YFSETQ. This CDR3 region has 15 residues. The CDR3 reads CASSLVGREDTEAFF. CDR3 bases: TGCGCCAGCAGCTTGGTAGGCAGGGAGGACACTGAAGCTTTCTTT.

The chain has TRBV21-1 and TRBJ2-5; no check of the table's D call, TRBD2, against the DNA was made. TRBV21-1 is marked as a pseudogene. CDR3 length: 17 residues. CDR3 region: CASSKVPRERSRKTQYF. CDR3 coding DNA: TGTGCCAGCAGCAAAGTGCCAAGGGAGAGATCAAGGAAGACCCAGTACTTC.

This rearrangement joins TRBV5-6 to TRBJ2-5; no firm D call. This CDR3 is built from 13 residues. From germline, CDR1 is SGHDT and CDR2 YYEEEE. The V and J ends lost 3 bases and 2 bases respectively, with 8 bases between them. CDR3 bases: TGTGCCAGCAGCTGGGCCCTACAAGAGACCCAGTACTTC. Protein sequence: CASSWALQETQYF.